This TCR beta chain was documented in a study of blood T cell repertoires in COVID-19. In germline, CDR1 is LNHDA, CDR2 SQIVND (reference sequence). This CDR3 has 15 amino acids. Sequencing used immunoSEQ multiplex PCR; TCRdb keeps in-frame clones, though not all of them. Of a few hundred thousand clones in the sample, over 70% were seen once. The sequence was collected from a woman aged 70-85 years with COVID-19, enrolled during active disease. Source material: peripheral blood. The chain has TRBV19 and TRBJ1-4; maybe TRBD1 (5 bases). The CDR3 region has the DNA TGTGACAAAGCGGGACTCGGAGGGCCTATTGAAAAACTGTTTTTT. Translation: CDKAGLGGPIEKLFF.